This T cell receptor (beta chain) was profiled in a study of cytomegalovirus exposure and HLA in healthy donors. Whole-study results and caveats: The authors enumerated 150 to 200 TCR beta chains as linked to cytomegalovirus.

There are 14 residues in the CDR3. V was trimmed by 1 base and J by 9 bases, leaving 10 bases between them. CDR1 SEHNR and CDR2 FQNEAQ come from the germline V gene (reference sequence). Comment on this clone: Its antigen remains unidentified.

Only in-frame clones appear in the TCRdb table, and some are missing; sequencing was by immunoSEQ multiplex PCR. The sample consists of 150,000 to 200,000 clones, less than 95% of them appearing once. This TCR was sampled from a woman younger than 35 in good health and CMV-seropositive. V is TRBV7-9 and J is TRBJ1-6; no reliable D call. Input material: PBMCs. The CDR3 spells CASSLDYFPSPLHF. In DNA form, the CDR3 reads TGTGCCAGCAGCTTAGATTATTTCCCTTCACCCCTCCACTTT.